The 13 T cell receptor beta chains below were found in one sample sequenced in a study of cytomegalovirus exposure and HLA in healthy donors. Primers for the PCR totalled 60 Vbeta and 13 Jbeta. Measured with immunoSEQ multiplex PCR; TCRdb has only the in-frame clones, and not every one. Seen here are some 150,000 clones, approximately 80% observed once, and the top ten hold 4.5% to 6%. Specimen: PBMCs. The receptors were gathered from a male donor in good health and CMV-seronegative.

This chain uses TRBV28 with TRBJ1-2; D remains ambiguous. CDR3 length: 12 residues. From germline, CDR1 is MDHEN and CDR2 SYDVKM. Trimming took off 3 bases at V and 5 bases at J, with 7 bases between the two ends. This CDR3 reads CASSLSVYGYTF. DNA for the CDR3: TGTGCCAGCAGTTTGTCGGTTTATGGCTACACCTTC.

The rearrangement links TRBV10-2 to TRBJ2-7; perhaps TRBD2 as D (5 bases). CDR1 is WSHSY, CDR2 SAAADI, per germline. The CDR3 has 16 amino acids. Trimming stripped 7 bases from V and 2 bases from J, with 21 bases between. CDR3 DNA: TGCGCCAGCATGGAGGTATTTGCATCGAACACCTACGAGCAGTACTTC. Translation gives CASMEVFASNTYEQYF.

The sample holds one count of this clone. V gene TRBV11-2 combines with J gene TRBJ1-1; no clear D. The V and J ends lost 4 bases and 1 base respectively, with 25 bases between them. The CDR3 contains 19 residues. CDR1 is SGHAT and CDR2 is FQNNGV in the germline V gene. The CDR3 DNA follows: TGTGCCAGCAGCTCATACGGATTCCTCCAGGCCATCCCGAACACTGAAGCTTTCTTT. Amino acid sequence: CASSSYGFLQAIPNTEAFF. The whole variable domain, filled in from reference TRBV11-2 and TRBJ1-1, reads EAGVAQSPRYKIIEKRQSVAFWCNPISGHATLYWYQQILGQGPKLLIQFQNNGVVDDSQLPKDRFSAERLKGVDSTLKIQPAKLEDSAVYLCASSSYGFLQAIPNTEAFFGQGTRLTVV.

This clone was detected only once. The chain couples TRBV4-3 to TRBJ2-7; 9 bases match TRBD1. CDR3 length: 14 residues. Germline V lookup: CDR1 LGHNA, CDR2 YSLEER. The V segment lost 1 base and the J segment 7 bases; nucleotides outside the gene matches: 5. As DNA, the CDR3 is TGCGCCAGCAGCCAAGGACAGGGGGTTGGTGAGCAGTACTTC. Protein product: CASSQGQGVGEQYF.

The V gene is TRBV7-6, the J gene TRBJ2-7, with 11 bases identical to TRBD1. CDR3 length equals 14 residues. Germline V gene lookup returns CDR1 SGHVS and CDR2 FNYEAQ. V gave up 4 bases and J gave up 4 bases; unmatched junction bases: 3. CDR3 sequence (DNA): TGTGCCAGCAGCTCGGGACAGGGGGGTTACGAGCAGTACTTC. Amino acid sequence: CASSSGQGGYEQYF. Using reference TRBV7-6 and TRBJ2-7 for the parts outside the CDR3, the full variable domain is GAGVSQSPRYKVTKRGQDVALRCDPISGHVSLYWYRQALGQGPEFLTYFNYEAQQDKSGLPNDRFSAERPEGSISTLTIQRTEQRDSAMYRCASSSGQGGYEQYFGPGTRLTVT.

This chain joins TRBV30 and TRBJ1-5, with 8 bases fitting TRBD1. The CDR3 contains 15 residues. Germline V lookup: CDR1 GTSNPN, CDR2 SVGIG (reference sequence). V gave up 4 bases and J gave up 3 bases; unmatched junction bases: 8. In DNA, the CDR3 is TGTGCCTGGACCGTCGGGACAGGCCTCAATCAGCCCCAGCATTTT. Protein product: CAWTVGTGLNQPQHF.

This chain links TRBV28 with TRBJ1-2, with 8 nucleotides matching TRBD1. Germline CDR1 and CDR2: MDHEN and SYDVKM. V lost 7 bases to trimming and J lost 7 bases; unmatched junction nucleotides: 11. The CDR3 length is 14 residues. CDR3 sequence (DNA): TGTGCCAGCAATGTTTGGACAGGGTGGGGTGGCTACACCTTC. Its protein product is CASNVWTGWGGYTF.

This clone was detected only a few times. V usage is TRBV5-4 and J usage is TRBJ1-1, with D maybe TRBD1 (5 bases). Germline loops: CDR1 SGHNT, CDR2 YYREEE (reference sequence). The CDR3 has 12 residues. Between the trimmed V and J ends, which lost 4 bases and 5 bases, there was a span of 9 bases. The CDR3 is CASSEGATEAFF. CDR3 DNA sequence: TGTGCCAGCAGCGAAGGGGCAACTGAAGCTTTCTTT. The complete variable domain, with remaining parts taken from reference TRBV5-4 and TRBJ1-1, reads ETGVTQSPTHLIKTRGQQVTLRCSSQSGHNTVSWYQQALGQGPQFIFQYYREEENGRGNFPPRFSGLQFPNYSSELNVNALELDDSALYLCASSEGATEAFFGQGTRLTVV.

The chain carries TRBV10-2 and TRBJ1-4, with 8 nucleotides matching TRBD1. Germline lookup yields CDR1 WSHSY and CDR2 SAAADI. Losses at the gene ends were 10 bases for V and 8 bases for J; bases not matched to a gene: 12. The CDR3 runs to 14 residues. This CDR3 is CATATGTGQEKLFF. CDR3 DNA: TGCGCCACCGCGACCGGGACAGGCCAGGAAAAACTGTTTTTT.

The chain links TRBV6-6 to TRBJ2-2, with unresolved D. Germline lookup yields CDR1 MNHNY and CDR2 SVGAGI (reference sequence). The CDR3 runs to 16 residues. V was clipped by 5 bases and J by 1 base, with 14 bases between them. The CDR3 is CASSIIEVWNTGELFF. CDR3 coding DNA: TGTGCCAGCAGTATCATAGAAGTGTGGAACACCGGGGAGCTGTTTTTT.

The chain uses TRBV7-2 and TRBJ2-3; 8 nucleotides align to TRBD2. Per germline, CDR1 SGHTA and CDR2 FQGNSA. V lost 5 bases and J lost 2; bases outside the gene matches: 6. The CDR3 runs 15 residues. The CDR3 reads CASSQTSVYTDTQYF. CDR3 DNA: TGTGCCAGCAGCCAGACTAGCGTATACACAGATACGCAGTATTTT.

This clone was counted many times. The chain links TRBV10-3 to TRBJ1-4, with D perhaps matching TRBD1 (5 bases). This CDR3 is built from 14 residues. V lost 6 bases and J 4 bases, leaving 12 bases between the germline ends. Germline CDR1 ENHRY, CDR2 SYGVKD. The CDR3 sequence is CAIRGTGINEKLFF. CDR3 sequence (DNA): TGTGCCATCAGGGGAACAGGAATTAATGAAAAACTGTTTTTT.

The CDR3 loop is CASSFGGTRPMNTEAFF. CDR3 bases: TGTGCCAGCAGCTTTGGGGGGACTAGACCCATGAACACTGAAGCTTTCTTT. This rearrangement joins TRBV5-6 to TRBJ1-1, with a possible D match to TRBD1 (5 bases). The CDR3 loop spans 17 amino acids. Trimming took 2 bases from V and 0 from J, leaving 17 bases between them. CDR1 is SGHDT and CDR2 is YYEEEE in the germline V gene.